These 30 T cell receptor beta chains originate from one sample sequenced in a study of blood T cell repertoires in COVID-19. The assay was immunoSEQ multiplex PCR, and TCRdb's table has in-frame clones only and misses some. The table records 350,000 or so clones, about 90% of them present only once. Sequenced sample: peripheral blood. The receptors derive from a woman under 40 with COVID-19, enrolled during active disease.

The rearrangement links TRBV24-1 to TRBJ2-2, with a possible D match to TRBD2 (5 bases). Trimming stripped 0 bases from V and 5 bases from J, with 15 bases between. CDR3 length: 17 amino acids. Germline CDR1 is KGHDR and CDR2 is SFDVKD. In DNA, the CDR3 is TGTGCCACCAGTGATTTGTCGAGGGAGCCCTTTACCGGGGAGCTGTTTTTT. This translates into CATSDLSREPFTGELFF.

The V gene is TRBV19, the J gene TRBJ2-1; D possibly corresponds to TRBD1 (6 bases). Germline V lookup: CDR1 LNHDA, CDR2 SQIVND (reference sequence). The ends were cut back, 0 bases at V and 3 bases at J, with 9 bases in the middle. The CDR3 consists of 15 residues. Here the CDR3 reads CASSIEGAVYNEQFF. CDR3 DNA sequence: TGTGCCAGTAGTATAGAGGGGGCGGTCTACAATGAGCAGTTCTTC.

J is TRBJ1-1 and V is TRBV19; 9 bases are shared with TRBD1. Germline CDR1 LNHDA, CDR2 SQIVND (reference sequence). This CDR3 has 14 amino acids. V was clipped by 5 bases and J by 5 bases; unmatched bases: 6. The CDR3 here is CASSVDRGGTEAFF. The CDR3 DNA reads as TGTGCCAGTAGTGTCGACAGGGGGGGAACTGAAGCTTTCTTT. The full variable domain, completed using reference TRBV19 and TRBJ1-1, is DGGITQSPKYLFRKEGQNVTLSCEQNLNHDAMYWYRQDPGQGLRLIYYSQIVNDFQKGDIAEGYSVSREKKESFPLTVTSAQKNPTAFYLCASSVDRGGTEAFFGQGTRLTVV.

V and J are TRBV19 and TRBJ2-3; 8 positions agree with TRBD2. Germline V gene lookup returns CDR1 LNHDA and CDR2 SQIVND (reference sequence). The CDR3 is made up of 15 amino acids. With V trimmed by 3 bases and J by 3 bases, 5 bases remained unmatched. As DNA, the CDR3 is TGTGCCAGTAGTATTACTAGCGGTCCTACAGATACGCAGTATTTT. Protein sequence: CASSITSGPTDTQYF.

The chain couples TRBV11-2 to TRBJ2-7; 9 bases are shared with TRBD2. CDR3 length equals 14 residues. V was pared by 3 bases and J by 4 bases, with 4 bases of the junction left unmatched. Germline CDR1 is SGHAT and CDR2 is FQNNGV. The CDR3 reads CASSFSGSGYEQYF. CDR3 nucleotides: TGTGCCAGCAGCTTTAGCGGGAGTGGGTACGAGCAGTACTTC. The full variable domain, in which reference TRBV11-2 and TRBJ2-7 provide the parts outside the CDR3, is EAGVAQSPRYKIIEKRQSVAFWCNPISGHATLYWYQQILGQGPKLLIQFQNNGVVDDSQLPKDRFSAERLKGVDSTLKIQPAKLEDSAVYLCASSFSGSGYEQYFGPGTRLTVT.

This rearrangement joins TRBV30 to TRBJ2-1; 12 bases are shared with TRBD2. The CDR3 covers 14 residues. Germline V gene sequence: CDR1 GTSNPN, CDR2 SVGIG (reference sequence). Germline trimming cut 0 bases from V and 12 bases from J; bases unmatched to any gene: 6. CDR3 sequence: CAWSVTSGSYRQFF. CDR3 DNA: TGTGCCTGGAGTGTGACTAGCGGGAGCTATCGGCAGTTCTTC.

V gene TRBV7-2 combines with J gene TRBJ2-3; 11 bases are shared with TRBD2. The CDR3 consists of 17 residues. Germline CDR1 and CDR2: SGHTA and FQGNSA. V shed 3 bases, J shed 6 bases, and the junction held 11 bases outside the gene matches. The CDR3 reads CASSFGVAGGPGDTQYF. DNA for the CDR3: TGTGCCAGCAGCTTTGGGGTAGCGGGAGGGCCCGGGGATACGCAGTATTTT.

The rearrangement joins TRBV11-2 to TRBJ2-7, with D possibly being TRBD1 (5 bases). This CDR3 spans 11 amino acids. Germline CDR1 reads SGHAT; CDR2 reads FQNNGV. V dropped 8 bases and J dropped 2 bases, with 7 bases sitting between them. Written as DNA, the CDR3 is TGTGCCAGCGCACAGGCCTACGAGCAGTACTTC. Protein product: CASAQAYEQYF.

The rearrangement links TRBV24-1 to TRBJ2-3, with unresolved D. The ends were cut back, 0 bases at V and 9 bases at J, with 12 bases in the middle. CDR1 and CDR2 (germline): KGHDR, SFDVKD. This CDR3 has 14 residues. The CDR3 nucleotides read TGTGCCACCAGTGATTTGGATCTCGCAGGCACGCAGTATTTT. It translates to CATSDLDLAGTQYF.

This sequence joins TRBV7-3 and TRBJ2-1, with 9 bases lining up with TRBD2. The CDR3 totals 14 residues. CDR1 and CDR2 from the germline V gene are SGHTA and FQGTGA. V was clipped by 4 bases and J by 10 bases; unmatched bases: 8. The CDR3 here is CASSWAGGPGEQFF. In DNA form, the CDR3 reads TGTGCCAGCAGCTGGGCGGGAGGGCCAGGGGAGCAGTTCTTC.

Turning to this clone: The identical CDR3 is also encoded by other nucleotide sequences in the sample. The genes are TRBV6-2 or TRBV6-3 and TRBJ1-2; 8 bases match TRBD1. J lost 4 bases, V lost 5 bases, and 6 bases had no gene match. From germline, CDR1 is MNHEY and CDR2 SVGEGT. The CDR3 runs 14 residues. The CDR3 is CASSGQGLGYGYTF. The CDR3 region has the DNA TGTGCCAGCAGTGGACAGGGTTTAGGCTATGGCTACACCTTC.

The V and J genes are TRBV5-4 and TRBJ2-1, with TRBD2 matching 9 bases. Germline CDR1 reads SGHNT; CDR2 reads YYREEE (reference sequence). The CDR3 loop spans 17 amino acids. Unmatched junction bases numbered 9, after V lost 0 bases and J lost 5 bases. CDR3 residues: CASSLGAGTSRNNEQFF. CDR3 DNA sequence: TGTGCCAGCAGCTTGGGAGCCGGGACTAGCAGAAACAATGAGCAGTTCTTC.

The rearrangement joins TRBV3-1 (or the pseudogene TRBV3-2) to TRBJ2-2; D is unresolved. The CDR3 is made up of 14 amino acids. CDR1 and CDR2 from the germline V gene are LGHDT and YNNKEL (reference sequence). Trimming took off 1 base at V and 5 bases at J, with 8 bases between the two ends. The CDR3 nucleotides are TGTGCCAGCAGCCAAGGCGTCAGGACCGGGGAGCTGTTTTTT. Residues: CASSQGVRTGELFF.

The rearrangement joins TRBV27 to TRBJ2-7, with D tentatively TRBD2 (6 bases). The germline V gene encodes CDR1 MNHEY and CDR2 SMNVEV (reference sequence). This CDR3 has 12 amino acids. V lost 8 bases, J lost 3 bases, and 11 bases lay in between. CDR3 region: CASLGGHYEQYF. CDR3 DNA: TGTGCCAGCCTGGGGGGTCACTACGAGCAGTACTTC.

This clone was counted a single time. Relative to the germline gene, one junction end is altered; a read error may explain this. This chain's CDR3 is CASSLGRGDFGLAAYEQYF. Written as DNA, the CDR3 is TGTGCTAGCAGCTTAGGGAGGGGGGACTTTGGACTAGCGGCCTACGAGCAGTACTTC. The V call is TRBV7-7, the J call TRBJ2-7; 10 nucleotides match TRBD2. The CDR3 spans 19 residues. Germline lookup yields CDR1 SSHAT and CDR2 FNYEAQ (reference sequence).

The CDR3 nucleotides are TGTGCCAGCAGCTCTTTAGCGGGAGGGCCGGAGGAGCAGTACTTC. As protein: CASSSLAGGPEEQYF. The chain recombines TRBV5-4 with TRBJ2-7; 11 bases agree with TRBD2. The CDR3 spans 15 residues. The junction had 9 bases not matched to a gene; V was cut back by 3 bases and J by 7 bases. CDR1 is SGHNT, CDR2 YYREEE, per germline (reference sequence).

The chain uses TRBV30 and TRBJ1-2; D call uncertain. Germline CDR1 reads GTSNPN; CDR2 reads SVGIG (reference sequence). The CDR3 sequence is 16 residues long. Between the trimmed V and J ends, which lost 5 bases and 0 bases, there was a span of 19 bases. The CDR3 region is CAWDPLGQEANYGYTF. The CDR3 nucleotides read TGTGCCTGGGATCCCCTGGGCCAGGAGGCTAACTATGGCTACACCTTC.

This clone was detected only once. Within the sample, other DNA sequences also encode this same CDR3. This chain joins TRBV5-1 and TRBJ2-1, with 7 nucleotides matching TRBD1. CDR3 length: 14 amino acids. The trim removed 0 bases at V and 7 bases at J, leaving 4 bases unmatched. Germline assignment: CDR1 SGHRS and CDR2 YFSETQ. The CDR3 sequence is CASSLAPGGNEQFF. The CDR3, as DNA: TGCGCCAGCAGCTTGGCCCCAGGGGGAAATGAGCAGTTCTTC.

This clone was picked up a small number of times. This chain uses TRBV30 with TRBJ1-3; D gene ambiguous. Trimming took off 2 bases at V and 2 bases at J, with 13 bases between the two ends. The germline V gene encodes CDR1 GTSNPN and CDR2 SVGIG (reference sequence). The CDR3 extends over 15 amino acids. CDR3 residues: CAWSRTGVPGNTIYF. CDR3 DNA sequence: TGTGCCTGGAGTCGGACCGGGGTACCTGGAAACACCATATATTTT.

This sequence joins TRBV28 and TRBJ1-2; weak D call: TRBD1 (5 bases). V lost 6 bases, J lost 8 bases, and 22 bases lay in between. Germline CDR1 reads MDHEN; CDR2 reads SYDVKM. This CDR3 region has 15 residues. The CDR3 DNA follows: TGTGCCAGCAGCAACCCTGTTCTGGGGCCGAGCGGCTACACCTTC. Its translation: CASSNPVLGPSGYTF.

This clone is a singleton in its sample. The rearrangement links TRBV7-8 to TRBJ2-3; D perhaps matches TRBD2 (6 bases). This CDR3 contains 15 residues. Germline CDR1 SGHVS, CDR2 FQNEAQ. Trimming shortened V by 1 base and J by 2 bases, and 10 bases separated the two germline ends. DNA of the CDR3: TGTGCCAGCAGCTTAGTCGGGCGGGACACAGATACGCAGTATTTT. Residues: CASSLVGRDTDTQYF.

The chain is built from TRBV12-2 and TRBJ2-1; no check of the table's D call, TRBD2, against the DNA was made. TRBV12-2 is a known pseudogene. There are 16 residues in the CDR3. Here the CDR3 reads CASRLIERGSYNEQFF. As DNA, the CDR3 is TGTGCAAGTCGCTTAATTGAGCGGGGCTCCTACAATGAGCAGTTCTTC.

V and J are TRBV11-3 and TRBJ2-3, with D perhaps matching TRBD1 (6 bases). Per germline, CDR1 SGHNT and CDR2 YENEEA. There are 14 residues in the CDR3. The ends were cut back, 5 bases at V and 2 bases at J, with 11 bases in the middle. DNA of the CDR3: TGTGCCAGCAGCCTGGGACAATCCACAGATACGCAGTATTTT. Its protein product is CASSLGQSTDTQYF. The full variable domain, completed using reference TRBV11-3 and TRBJ2-3, is EAGVVQSPRYKIIEKKQPVAFWCNPISGHNTLYWYLQNLGQGPELLIRYENEEAVDDSQLPKDRFSAERLKGVDSTLKIQPAELGDSAVYLCASSLGQSTDTQYFGPGTRLTVL.

This CDR3 reads CAWSPQWSPLHF. CDR3 bases: TGTGCCTGGAGTCCACAGTGGTCACCCCTCCACTTT. This sequence joins TRBV30 and TRBJ1-6; D call uncertain. V dropped 2 bases and J dropped 10 bases, with 9 bases sitting between them. CDR1 is GTSNPN, CDR2 SVGIG, per germline (reference sequence). The CDR3 has 12 amino acids.

This clone was recorded once. This chain uses TRBV10-2 with TRBJ2-7; maybe TRBD2 (5 bases). The V gene lost 8 bases and the J gene lost 0 bases, with 8 bases spanning the gap. The CDR3 totals 12 residues. CDR1 and CDR2 (germline): WSHSY, SAAADI. The CDR3 region has the DNA TGCGCCAGCCGGACTGCCTCCTACGAGCAGTACTTC. Translation gives CASRTASYEQYF.

The V gene is TRBV6-1, the J gene TRBJ1-4; D gene unclear. Germline values: CDR1 MNHNS, CDR2 SASEGT. The CDR3 totals 14 residues. The V and J ends lost 2 bases and 5 bases respectively, with 9 bases between them. Here the CDR3 reads CASSEPGSNEKLFF. The CDR3 region has the DNA TGTGCCAGCAGTGAACCGGGATCCAATGAAAAACTGTTTTTT.

V gene TRBV10-1 combines with J gene TRBJ2-5, with 9 bases fitting TRBD2. Germline V gene data show CDR1 as WNHNN and CDR2 as SYGVQD (reference sequence). V shed 5 bases, J shed 4 bases, and the junction held 2 bases outside the gene matches. The CDR3 consists of 13 residues. The CDR3 is CASSIAGVETQYF. In DNA, the CDR3 is TGCGCCAGCAGTATAGCGGGAGTAGAGACCCAGTACTTC.

The rearrangement links TRBV5-4 to TRBJ2-2, with TRBD2 identical over 8 bases. CDR1 is SGHNT, CDR2 YYREEE, per germline (reference sequence). V was clipped by 4 bases and J by 4 bases; unmatched bases: 12. This CDR3 spans 17 amino acids. The CDR3 DNA reads as TGTGCCAGCAGCCCCGAATCCGGGAGGGCCGTCACCGGGGAGCTGTTTTTT. Its protein product is CASSPESGRAVTGELFF.

A word on this clone: A much larger clone differs by one base, so this may be a read error. The rearrangement links TRBV7-9 to TRBJ1-1; weak D call: TRBD1 (6 bases). The germline CDR1 and CDR2 sequences are SEHNR and FQNEAQ (reference sequence). This CDR3 region has 13 residues. Trimming shortened V by 2 bases and J by 4 bases, and 8 bases separated the two germline ends. The CDR3 bases are TGTGCCAGCAGCTTATCAGGGGCCACTGAAGCTTTCTTT. This sequence encodes CASSLSGATEAFF.

CDR3 DNA sequence: TGTGCCAGCAGCTCGCCGGGACTAGCACCGAACAATGAGCAGTTCTTC. As protein: CASSSPGLAPNNEQFF. V gene TRBV7-9 combines with J gene TRBJ2-1, with 9 bases aligning to TRBD2. CDR1 SEHNR and CDR2 FQNEAQ come from the germline V gene (reference sequence). The V gene end was trimmed by 4 bases and the J gene end by 5 bases; junction bases not matched to a gene: 9. This CDR3 region has 16 residues. Based on the CDR3 plus reference TRBV7-9 and TRBJ2-1, the full variable domain is DTGVSQNPRHKITKRGQNVTFRCDPISEHNRLYWYRQTLGQGPEFLTYFQNEAQLEKSRLLSDRFSAERPKGSFSTLEIQRTEQGDSAMYLCASSSPGLAPNNEQFFGPGTRLTVL.